This T cell receptor (beta chain) was profiled in a study of blood T cell repertoires in COVID-19. TCRdb's table, derived via immunoSEQ multiplex PCR, lists solely in-frame clones and lacks some. Found here are approximately 440,000 clones, about 91% of them singletons; the top ten hold around 13%. The receptor's source is a woman in her 50s with COVID-19, enrolled during active disease. Specimen: peripheral blood.

The CDR3, as DNA: TGTGCCAGCAGCCACCGGACAGGCGGCTACACCTTC. Translating it yields CASSHRTGGYTF. V usage is TRBV3-1 (or the pseudogene TRBV3-2) and J usage is TRBJ1-2; 7 positions agree with TRBD1. From germline, CDR1 is LGHDT and CDR2 YNNKEL (reference sequence). The junction had 3 bases not matched to a gene; V was cut back by 3 bases and J by 8 bases. The CDR3 covers 12 residues.